This TCR beta chain comes out of a study of cytomegalovirus exposure and HLA in healthy donors. The PCR employed 60 Vbeta primers together with 13 Jbeta primers. The repertoire was sequenced with immunoSEQ multiplex PCR; TCRdb's copy has only in-frame clones and lacks some. In all, the sample yields roughly 100,000 clones. This CDR3 comprises 14 residues. The germline CDR1 and CDR2 sequences are SQVTM and ANQGSEA. The ends were cut back, 4 bases at V and 2 bases at J, with 12 bases in the middle. The receptor was isolated from a man aged 40-50 years in good health and CMV-seronegative. Sequencing was performed on PBMCs. V gene TRBV29-1 combines with J gene TRBJ1-3, with D possibly matching TRBD1 (5 bases). CDR3 amino acids: CSVGVGTTGNTIYF. The CDR3 DNA sequence: TGCAGCGTTGGGGTCGGGACTACTGGAAACACCATATATTTT.